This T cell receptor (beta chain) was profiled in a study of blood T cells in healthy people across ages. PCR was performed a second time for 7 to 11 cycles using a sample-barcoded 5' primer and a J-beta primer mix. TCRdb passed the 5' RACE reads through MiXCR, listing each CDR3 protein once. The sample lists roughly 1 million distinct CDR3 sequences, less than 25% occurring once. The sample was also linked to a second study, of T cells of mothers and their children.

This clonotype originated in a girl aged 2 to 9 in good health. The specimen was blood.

In DNA, the CDR3 is TGTGCCAGCAGTCTACCTTCCGGGGGGACCGGGGAGCTGTTTTTT. Residues: CASSLPSGGTGELFF. The rearrangement joins TRBV2 to TRBJ2-2; 7 positions match TRBD2. There are 15 residues in the CDR3. V trimming: 5 bases; J trimming: 5 bases; junction bases outside the gene matches: 8. CDR1 is SNHLY and CDR2 is FYNNEI in the germline V gene.